These T cell receptor beta chains were read from a single sample in a study of blood T cell repertoires in COVID-19. Method: immunoSEQ multiplex PCR; TCRdb's copy keeps in-frame clones and lacks some. The table lists some 120,000 clones, 80% to 85% of them singletons, with 7% to 9.5% in the top ten. Sequencing input: peripheral blood. The receptors shown here come from a man aged 65 to 79 with acute or convalescent COVID-19. Both conserved end residues are part of each CDR3. Expanded clones get a size class; other rows say once, few or many, or leave the size out.

once,TRBJ2-3,TRBV19,CASKASGTDTQYF
-,TRBJ2-1,TRBV7-2,CASTSSGVDNEQFF
-,TRBJ2-7,TRBV20-1,CSASRDYSSYEQYF
-,TRBJ2-1,TRBV12-3/TRBV12-4,CASRPTGYNEQFF
once,TRBJ2-7,TRBV7-2,CASSPDRVGEQYF
-,TRBJ2-7,TRBV15,CATSRLPRPGQGNEQYF
-,TRBJ2-3,TRBV24-1,CATSVSGGTDTQYF
-,TRBJ2-2,TRBV11-2,CASTLDPGAPGELFF
few,TRBJ1-4,TRBV30,CAWSVNRGEKLFF
-,TRBJ1-2,TRBV6-5,CASSPAGRGGYTF
-,TRBJ2-1,TRBV9,CASNRQGIGYEQFF
-,TRBJ2-7,TRBV15,CATSSPLGGRGGGYEQYF
-,TRBJ1-2,TRBV30,CAWSPDRGSGYTF
once,TRBJ2-5,TRBV4-1,CASSQGSGTIQETQYF
-,TRBJ1-3,TRBV5-1,CASSLGGTGNTIYF
-,TRBJ1-1,TRBV18,CASAEQENTEAFF
-,TRBJ1-5,TRBV6-5,CASSYSQYRQPQHF
once,TRBJ1-3,TRBV6-5,CASSYADRAGNTIYF
few,TRBJ1-4,TRBV28,CASSLYGTAIEKLFF
-,TRBJ2-7,TRBV30,CAWGGRDMGDEQYF
few,TRBJ2-7,TRBV5-1,CASSLDQGPYEQYF
-,TRBJ1-2,TRBV28,CASRRSQETIYGYTF
once,TRBJ2-1,TRBV27,CASSPPVNSYNEQFF
-,TRBJ2-1,TRBV5-1,CASSLGQISYNEQFF
-,TRBJ2-3,TRBV10-3,CAISGAGTRGTDTQYF
-,TRBJ2-1,TRBV29-1,CSVGRGLARLGDEQFF
-,TRBJ2-3,TRBV10-2,CASSKGLAGVDTQYF
-,TRBJ2-3,TRBV2,CASSGKRGEGNGDTQYF
-,TRBJ1-6,TRBV5-1,CASRPGSGLHNSPLHF
-,TRBJ2-3,TRBV3-1/TRBV3-2,CASSRLAGERQYF
-,TRBJ1-5,TRBV11-2,CASSLEGAGYSNQPQHF
-,TRBJ1-1,TRBV15,CATSRAIKNTEAFF
-,TRBJ2-1,TRBV5-4,CASSLGLASGNEQFF
-,TRBJ2-1,TRBV5-1,CASRPSGTSDEQFF
-,TRBJ1-6,TRBV4-1,CASSQDPYLPPLHF
few,TRBJ1-6,TRBV9,CASSVGDRVSPLHF
few,TRBJ1-5,TRBV7-6,CASSSSNGANQPQHF
few,TRBJ1-6,TRBV28,CASSSGIDSPLHF
once,TRBJ2-3,TRBV2,CASMLVRGGQGDTQYF
-,TRBJ1-5,TRBV19,CASSMGSRGQPQHF
-,TRBJ1-1,TRBV28,CASRATGQNTEAFF
-,TRBJ1-4,TRBV15,CATSMRDRGDEKLFF
-,TRBJ1-6,TRBV2,CASKTEGINSPLHF
-,TRBJ1-1,TRBV12-5,CASGLFQGTEAFF
-,TRBJ1-6,TRBV6-5,CASSSWTGGLSPLHF
-,TRBJ1-6,TRBV11-2,CASSSWTGENSPLHF
once,TRBJ2-5,TRBV5-1,CASSSHPRDQETQYF
-,TRBJ2-1,TRBV15,CATSRVGSLSEQFF
few,TRBJ1-1,TRBV19,CASSRQILNTEAFF
-,TRBJ2-3,TRBV10-2,CASSQAGGRHTQYF